The next 18 T cell receptor beta chains were all read from a single sample in a study of a mutant IDH1 vaccine in newly diagnosed glioma. Time point: week 11, during vaccination. Doses of 300 ug of mutant IDH1 20-mer peptide were given with topical imiquimod. These receptors' targets are unknown. TCRdb keeps only in-frame clones here, not all; method: immunoSEQ multiplex PCR. The table lists roughly 60,000 clones, 84% of them singletons. The starting material was PBMCs, obtained from a glioma patient whose treatment included an IDH1 peptide vaccine. The receptors derive from a man aged 30 to 45 with glioma.

The CDR3 spells CASSSGGLVNEQFF. For the CDR3, the DNA is TGTGCCAGCAGCTCCGGGGGGTTAGTGAATGAGCAGTTCTTC. The chain links TRBV7-8 to TRBJ2-1, with 7 bases identical to TRBD2. Germline V gene sequence: CDR1 SGHVS, CDR2 FQNEAQ. V dropped 4 bases and J dropped 7; count of bases not matched to a gene: 7. The CDR3 runs 14 residues.

CDR3 in amino acids: CASGSGGGQPQHF. The CDR3 DNA sequence: TGTGCCAGCGGTTCAGGGGGTGGTCAGCCCCAGCATTTT. The V gene is TRBV2, the J gene TRBJ1-5, with 7 bases that match TRBD1. There are 13 residues in the CDR3. The ends lost 8 bases at V and 6 bases at J; junction bases unmatched: 7. Looked up from germline, CDR1 is SNHLY and CDR2 is FYNNEI.

V gene TRBV6-6 combines with J gene TRBJ1-5; TRBD1 aligns across 7 bases. V shed 4 bases and J 7 bases; nucleotides not matched to a gene: 13. The germline V gene has CDR1 MNHNY and CDR2 SVGAGI (reference sequence). This CDR3 spans 16 amino acids. Here the CDR3 reads CASSSPIRGQRQPQHF. CDR3 sequence (DNA): TGTGCCAGCAGTTCGCCTATTAGGGGGCAACGGCAGCCCCAGCATTTT.

V and J are TRBV30 and TRBJ2-5; the D gene is possibly TRBD2 (5 bases). V gave up 5 bases and J gave up 6 bases, with 19 bases separating them. CDR3 length: 14 amino acids. The germline CDR1 and CDR2 sequences are GTSNPN and SVGIG (reference sequence). The CDR3, as DNA: TGTGCCTGGGATTTTGGACTTTTTCGGAAGACCCAGTACTTC. Its protein product is CAWDFGLFRKTQYF.

The chain joins TRBV6-5 to TRBJ1-2, with 8 bases aligning to TRBD1. Germline-derived CDR1 and CDR2 are MNHEY and SVGAGI. CDR3 length: 13 amino acids. The junction had 4 bases not matched to a gene; V was cut back by 5 bases and J by 5 bases. The CDR3 nucleotides read TGTGCCAGCAGTCCGACAGGGGAGTATGGCTACACCTTC. This gives the protein CASSPTGEYGYTF.

The chain carries TRBV5-1 and TRBJ1-1; 8 nucleotides agree with TRBD1. V shed 4 bases, J shed 1 base, and the junction held 6 bases outside the gene matches. This CDR3 has 15 residues. Looked up from germline, CDR1 is SGHRS and CDR2 is YFSETQ. Here the CDR3 DNA reads TGCGCCAGCAGCACCATGACAGGGGCGAACACTGAAGCTTTCTTT. Its protein is CASSTMTGANTEAFF.

The chain recombines TRBV7-8 with TRBJ2-7; a weak D match, TRBD2 (6 bases). Germline CDR1 reads SGHVS; CDR2 reads FQNEAQ. The CDR3 has 15 residues. Deletions cut 5 bases from V and 2 bases from J, with 16 bases between. CDR3 DNA: TGTGCCAGCAGCACGCGGGACGATAGGGCCTACGAGCAGTACTTC. It specifies CASSTRDDRAYEQYF.

This chain uses TRBV10-2 with TRBJ2-2, with unresolved D. Germline values: CDR1 WSHSY, CDR2 SAAADI. Trimming stripped 3 bases from V and 2 bases from J, with 7 bases between. The CDR3 length is 14 residues. The CDR3: CASSESTNTGELFF. The CDR3 region has the DNA TGCGCCAGCAGTGAATCCACAAACACCGGGGAGCTGTTTTTT.

The chain joins TRBV5-1 to TRBJ2-3; 7 nucleotides agree with TRBD2. The ends lost 0 bases at V and 4 bases at J; junction bases unmatched: 8. CDR1 SGHRS and CDR2 YFSETQ come from the germline V gene. CDR3 length equals 16 residues. In nucleotides, the CDR3 is TGCGCCAGCAGCTTGGACGGGGCGGGAGAGGCAGATACGCAGTATTTT. It yields the protein CASSLDGAGEADTQYF.

The gene calls are TRBV4-1 and TRBJ2-3, with D unresolved. Trimming took off 1 base at V and 9 bases at J, with 11 bases between the two ends. CDR1 is MGHRA and CDR2 is YSYEKL in the germline V gene. The CDR3 contains 13 residues. The CDR3 coding sequence is TGCGCCAGCAGCCAAGGCCCCCTCGAGACGCAGTATTTT. The encoded protein is CASSQGPLETQYF.

Notes on this clone: The sample has other DNA sequences that encode this CDR3 too. The chain recombines TRBV5-4 with TRBJ1-1; D ambiguous. Trimming took 0 bases from V and 1 from J, leaving 4 bases between them. The CDR3 has 13 amino acids. The germline V gene has CDR1 SGHNT and CDR2 YYREEE (reference sequence). The DNA of the CDR3 is TGTGCCAGCAGCTTGGCAGGGAACACTGAAGCTTTCTTT. It is translated as CASSLAGNTEAFF.

The rearrangement joins TRBV27 to TRBJ2-2; D is unresolved. This CDR3 region has 17 residues. Germline CDR1 and CDR2: MNHEY and SMNVEV (reference sequence). V lost 2 bases and J 9 bases, leaving 22 bases between the germline ends. The CDR3 coding sequence is TGTGCCAGCAGTTTAGAAAAAGGAACTGGGCACTTGAGGGAGCTGTTTTTT. This sequence encodes CASSLEKGTGHLRELFF.

The chain has TRBV10-3 and TRBJ2-5; no clear D. Trimming took 4 bases from V and 0 from J, leaving 6 bases between them. Germline V gene lookup returns CDR1 ENHRY and CDR2 SYGVKD. The CDR3 consists of 13 residues. CDR3 sequence (DNA): TGTGCCATCAGTGGGGCAGACCAAGAGACCCAGTACTTC. It specifies CAISGADQETQYF.

This clone was picked up a small number of times. The rearrangement links TRBV6-6 to TRBJ2-1; D ambiguous. Trimming stripped 0 bases from V and 4 bases from J, with 7 bases between. CDR3 length equals 14 residues. Germline-derived CDR1 and CDR2 are MNHNY and SVGAGI (reference sequence). The CDR3 region is CASSYSHSYNEQFF. CDR3 nucleotides: TGTGCCAGCAGTTACTCCCACTCATACAATGAGCAGTTCTTC.

The chain carries TRBV4-1 and TRBJ1-3, with D unresolved. The CDR3 has 15 amino acids. Germline V CDR1 and CDR2: MGHRA, YSYEKL. The V end was cut by 1 base, the J end by 1 base, with 8 bases between. CDR3 region: CASSQARGSGNTIYF. The CDR3 region has the DNA TGCGCCAGCAGCCAAGCTCGTGGATCTGGAAACACCATATATTTT.

This chain joins TRBV6-6 and TRBJ1-5, with D tentatively TRBD1 (5 bases). Trimming removed 3 bases at V and 2 bases at J, with 14 bases between. There are 16 residues in the CDR3. Germline V gene lookup returns CDR1 MNHNY and CDR2 SVGAGI (reference sequence). The CDR3: CASSYGDSSGNQPQHF. For the CDR3, the DNA is TGTGCCAGCAGTTATGGTGACAGCTCGGGCAATCAGCCCCAGCATTTT.

This clone has just one count. The rearrangement joins TRBV5-5 to TRBJ1-4; 7 positions agree with TRBD1. Germline V gene data show CDR1 as SGHKS and CDR2 as YYEKEE (reference sequence). J was trimmed by 7 bases and V by 0 bases; bases with no gene match: 9. The CDR3 sequence is 16 residues long. The DNA of the CDR3 is TGTGCCAGCAGCTTGGTCCTACAGGGGAGAGGTGAAAAACTGTTTTTT. Its translation: CASSLVLQGRGEKLFF.

The V gene is TRBV29-1, the J gene TRBJ1-1; D unresolved. V was cut by 6 bases and J by 3 bases, with 11 bases left in between. Germline-derived CDR1 and CDR2 are SQVTM and ANQGSEA. The CDR3 length is 12 residues. Here the CDR3 DNA reads TGCAGCGTACACCCGGCGGACACTGAAGCTTTCTTT. The encoded protein is CSVHPADTEAFF.